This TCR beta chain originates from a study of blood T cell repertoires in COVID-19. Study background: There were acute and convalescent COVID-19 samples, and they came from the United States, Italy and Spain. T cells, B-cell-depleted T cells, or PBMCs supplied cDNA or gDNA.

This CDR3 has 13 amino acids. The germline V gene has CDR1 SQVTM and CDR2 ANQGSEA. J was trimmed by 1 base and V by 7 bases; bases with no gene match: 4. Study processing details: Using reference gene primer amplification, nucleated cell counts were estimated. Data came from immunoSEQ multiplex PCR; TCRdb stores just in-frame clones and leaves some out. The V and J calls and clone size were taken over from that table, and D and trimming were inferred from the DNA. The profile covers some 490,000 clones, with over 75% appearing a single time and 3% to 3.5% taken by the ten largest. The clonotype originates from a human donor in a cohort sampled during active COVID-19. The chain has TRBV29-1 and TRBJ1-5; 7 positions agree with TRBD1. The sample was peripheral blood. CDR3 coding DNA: TGCAGCGCCCCGGGACAGAGCAATCAGCCCCAGCATTTT. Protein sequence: CSAPGQSNQPQHF.